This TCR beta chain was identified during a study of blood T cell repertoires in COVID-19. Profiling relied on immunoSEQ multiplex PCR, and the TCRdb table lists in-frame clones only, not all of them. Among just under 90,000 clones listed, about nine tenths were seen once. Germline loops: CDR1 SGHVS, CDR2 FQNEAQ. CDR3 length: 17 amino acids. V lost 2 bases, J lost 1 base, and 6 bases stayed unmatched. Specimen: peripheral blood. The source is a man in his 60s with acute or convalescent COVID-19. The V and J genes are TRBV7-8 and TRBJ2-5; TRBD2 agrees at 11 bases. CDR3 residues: CASSLLLAGEIQETQYF. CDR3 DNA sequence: TGTGCCAGCAGCTTATTACTAGCGGGGGAAATCCAAGAGACCCAGTACTTC. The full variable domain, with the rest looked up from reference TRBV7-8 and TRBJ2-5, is GAGVSQSPRYKVAKRGQDVALRCDPISGHVSLFWYQQALGQGPEFLTYFQNEAQLDKSGLPSDRFFAERPEGSVSTLKIQRTQQEDSAVYLCASSLLLAGEIQETQYFGPGTRLLVL.